What follows are 21 T cell receptor beta chains derived from one specimen sequenced in a study of beta chain features in type 1 diabetes. Sequencing targeted expressed TCRB transcripts, as all isolated RNA had been reverse transcribed. Only in-frame clones appear in the TCRdb table, and some are missing; sequencing was by immunoSEQ multiplex PCR. The table records hundreds of thousands of clones, approximately 30% of them present only once. The sequenced sample consisted of naive CD4+ T cells from blood. These receptors came from a young man in good health.

The gene calls are TRBV9 and TRBJ2-2, with D perhaps TRBD1 (5 bases). Trimming took off 6 bases at V and 4 bases at J, with 10 bases between the two ends. CDR3 size: 13 residues. Germline V gene lookup returns CDR1 SGDLS and CDR2 YYNGEE. As DNA, the CDR3 is TGTGCCAGCACCATGGACATCACCGGGGAGCTGTTTTTT. Translating gives CASTMDITGELFF. The full variable domain, its missing parts supplied by reference TRBV9 and TRBJ2-2, is DSGVTQTPKHLITATGQRVTLRCSPRSGDLSVYWYQQSLDQGLQFLIQYYNGEERAKGNILERFSAQQFPDLHSELNLSSLELGDSALYFCASTMDITGELFFGEGSRLTVL.

In DNA, the CDR3 is TGTGCCTCAAGTCGAGACACTGAAGCTTTCTTT. It yields the protein CASSRDTEAFF. The chain couples TRBV30 to TRBJ1-1, with no clear D. Trimming removed 7 bases at V and 3 bases at J, with 9 bases between. Looked up from germline, CDR1 is GTSNPN and CDR2 is SVGIG (reference sequence). The CDR3 consists of 11 residues.

This chain uses TRBV5-1 with TRBJ2-2, with 7 bases lining up with TRBD1. Trimming cost V 3 bases and J 6 bases; bases outside gene matches: 14. Germline CDR1 is SGHRS and CDR2 is YFSETQ. The CDR3 runs to 17 residues. The DNA for the CDR3 is TGCGCCAGCAGCTCGACTGCCGGGACAGAGGCATCCGGGGAGCTGTTTTTT. Encoded protein: CASSSTAGTEASGELFF.

This clone was seen more than once but under ten times. This chain links TRBV6-1 with TRBJ1-2; no definite D call. The CDR3 is made up of 12 amino acids. Trimming cost V 0 bases and J 5 bases, with 4 bases left between them. Germline V gene sequence: CDR1 MNHNS, CDR2 SASEGT. CDR3 residues: CASSEASYGYTF. CDR3 nucleotide sequence: TGTGCCAGCAGTGAAGCCAGTTATGGCTACACCTTC.

V is TRBV25-1 and J is TRBJ2-7, with 9 bases identical to TRBD2. Germline CDR1 and CDR2: MGHDK and SYGVNS. This CDR3 contains 14 residues. J lost 4 bases, V lost 3 bases, and 4 bases had no gene match. The CDR3 region has the DNA TGTGCCAGCAGTGATAGCGGGAGTCGTTACGAGCAGTACTTC. Protein product: CASSDSGSRYEQYF.

As DNA, the CDR3 is TGCGCCAGCAGCTTAGGCACAGGACTCTCTGGGGCCAACGTCCTGACTTTC. Amino acids: CASSLGTGLSGANVLTF. This chain joins TRBV5-1 and TRBJ2-6; tentatively, D is TRBD1 or TRBD2 (5 bases each). Trimming removed 2 bases from V and 0 bases from J, with 12 bases in between. Germline V gene lookup returns CDR1 SGHRS and CDR2 YFSETQ. CDR3 length: 17 amino acids.

The genes are TRBV7-9 and TRBJ2-1; 12 bases line up with TRBD1. The CDR3 covers 15 residues. The V gene end was trimmed by 4 bases and the J gene end by 9 bases; junction bases not matched to a gene: 7. The germline V gene has CDR1 SEHNR and CDR2 FQNEAQ (reference sequence). CDR3 in amino acids: CASSSHRDRGLEQFF. The CDR3 DNA is TGTGCCAGCAGCTCGCACCGGGACAGGGGGCTTGAGCAGTTCTTC.

This clone has more than one count but fewer than ten. J is TRBJ2-3 and V is TRBV28, with D perhaps matching TRBD1 (5 bases). The germline V and J ends were trimmed by 7 bases and 8 bases, with 22 bases remaining between them. Germline V gene lookup returns CDR1 MDHEN and CDR2 SYDVKM. CDR3 length equals 15 residues. CDR3 coding DNA: TGTGCCAGCACCTCAGGGAACCCGCAGGGTGGTACGCAGTATTTT. It is translated as CASTSGNPQGGTQYF. The full variable domain, with the rest looked up from reference TRBV28 and TRBJ2-3, is DVKVTQSSRYLVKRTGEKVFLECVQDMDHENMFWYRQDPGLGLRLIYFSYDVKMKEKGDIPEGYSVSREKKERFSLILESASTNQTSMYLCASTSGNPQGGTQYFGPGTRLTVL.

This chain links TRBV9 with TRBJ2-2, with unresolved D. The germline V and J ends were trimmed by 3 bases and 0 bases, with 12 bases remaining between them. CDR1 SGDLS and CDR2 YYNGEE come from the germline V gene. The CDR3 loop spans 16 amino acids. CDR3 in DNA: TGTGCCAGCAGCGACCTTGGACCGGCGAACACCGGGGAGCTGTTTTTT. This translates into CASSDLGPANTGELFF. Based on the CDR3 plus reference TRBV9 and TRBJ2-2, the full variable domain is DSGVTQTPKHLITATGQRVTLRCSPRSGDLSVYWYQQSLDQGLQFLIQYYNGEERAKGNILERFSAQQFPDLHSELNLSSLELGDSALYFCASSDLGPANTGELFFGEGSRLTVL.

This chain links TRBV6-6 with TRBJ1-1; unclear D gene. Trimming removed 2 bases at V and 2 bases at J, with 9 bases between. Germline lookup yields CDR1 MNHNY and CDR2 SVGAGI (reference sequence). The CDR3 has 14 residues. This CDR3 is CASSYNSGNTEAFF. CDR3 bases: TGTGCCAGCAGTTACAATTCAGGTAACACTGAAGCTTTCTTT.

CDR3 in amino acids: CASLTEDSYNEQFF. CDR3 DNA: TGCGCCAGCCTTACGGAAGACTCCTACAATGAGCAGTTCTTC. V usage is TRBV23-1 and J usage is TRBJ2-1; no reliable D call. Being an ORF, TRBV23-1 has a function that is uncertain. Trimming left V 8 bases short and J 0 bases short, with 11 bases between. The CDR3 contains 14 residues.

In the case of this clone: Other DNA sequences in the sample encode the same CDR3. This chain links TRBV9 with TRBJ2-5; D possibly corresponds to TRBD2 (6 bases). Germline values: CDR1 SGDLS, CDR2 YYNGEE. V was shortened by 2 bases and J by 5 bases, with 16 bases between the two germline ends. The CDR3 runs to 15 residues. The CDR3 region has the DNA TGTGCCAGCAGCGTTGGGACTGGCGGGGCTGAGACCCAGTACTTC. This translates into CASSVGTGGAETQYF.

The CDR3 DNA is TGTGCCAGTAGTATATCGCTGGTGGGAAACACAGATACGCAGTATTTT. Translation gives CASSISLVGNTDTQYF. The chain carries TRBV19 and TRBJ2-3; D is unclear. Germline loops: CDR1 LNHDA, CDR2 SQIVND (reference sequence). This CDR3 has 16 amino acids. With 2 bases removed from V and 2 bases from J, the gap between germline ends came to 14 bases.

The chain has TRBV30 and TRBJ2-1; TRBD1 is a possible D gene (5 bases). V lost 2 bases to trimming and J lost 9 bases, with 11 bases between them. Germline CDR1 and CDR2: GTSNPN and SVGIG (reference sequence). The CDR3 covers 12 residues. The CDR3 nucleotides are TGTGCCTGGAGTCCCAGGGAAGGTGAGCAGTTCTTC. Its protein is CAWSPREGEQFF.

This clone was observed a handful of times. The chain combines TRBV5-4 with TRBJ2-5; tentative D call: TRBD2 (6 bases). The germline V and J ends were trimmed by 4 bases and 7 bases, with 17 bases remaining between them. Germline CDR1 and CDR2: SGHNT and YYREEE (reference sequence). The CDR3 length is 14 residues. The CDR3 sequence is CASSQEGPGRTQYF. The CDR3 DNA sequence: TGTGCCAGCAGCCAGGAGGGTCCGGGGAGGACCCAGTACTTC.

The chain links TRBV7-2 to TRBJ2-7, with 11 bases identical to TRBD2. Trimming at V came to 1 base and at J to 6 bases, leaving 11 bases not matched to a gene. Germline CDR1 reads SGHTA; CDR2 reads FQGNSA. The CDR3 covers 17 residues. CDR3 protein: CASSLGASGRRSSEQYF. The CDR3 DNA is TGTGCCAGCAGCTTAGGTGCTAGCGGGAGGCGCAGCAGCGAGCAGTACTTC.

This clone turned up a few times. V gene TRBV7-9 combines with J gene TRBJ1-1; D is perhaps TRBD1 (5 bases). Trimming cost V 7 bases and J 1 base, with 13 bases left between them. The length of the CDR3 is 14 residues. CDR1 is SEHNR, CDR2 FQNEAQ, per germline (reference sequence). The CDR3, as DNA: TGTGCCAGCACCCCCGGGGCCCGGAACACTGAAGCTTTCTTT. Its translation is CASTPGARNTEAFF.

The chain has TRBV9 and TRBJ2-1, with a tentative D call TRBD2 (6 bases). CDR3 length equals 14 residues. CDR1 and CDR2 from the germline V gene are SGDLS and YYNGEE. Trimming removed 2 bases from V and 7 bases from J, with 13 bases in between. The CDR3 protein is CASSVRLGGNEQFF. In DNA, the CDR3 is TGTGCCAGCAGCGTCCGGCTAGGAGGGAATGAGCAGTTCTTC.

Only a few counts were recorded for this clone. The chain has TRBV9 and TRBJ2-3; TRBD2 agrees at 9 bases. The germline V gene encodes CDR1 SGDLS and CDR2 YYNGEE. Losses at the gene ends were 2 bases for V and 3 bases for J; bases not matched to a gene: 1. CDR3 length equals 14 residues. CDR3 coding DNA: TGTGCCAGCAGCGTTAGCGGGAGAACAGATACGCAGTATTTT. Residues: CASSVSGRTDTQYF.

There are a few counts of this clone. This chain joins TRBV30 and TRBJ2-1; D is possibly TRBD1 (6 bases). The CDR3 spans 15 residues. Germline V lookup: CDR1 GTSNPN, CDR2 SVGIG (reference sequence). The V end was cut by 0 bases, the J end by 4 bases, with 13 bases between. The CDR3 loop reads CAWSVLGQGYNEQFF. The CDR3 nucleotides read TGTGCCTGGAGTGTACTTGGCCAGGGGTACAATGAGCAGTTCTTC.

The J gene is TRBJ2-2, the V gene TRBV9; D is unresolved. V was shortened by 0 bases and J by 6 bases, with 9 bases between the two germline ends. The germline gives CDR1 SGDLS, CDR2 YYNGEE. The CDR3 extends over 14 amino acids. CDR3 residues: CASSVGRKAGELFF. CDR3 bases: TGTGCCAGCAGCGTAGGAAGGAAAGCCGGGGAGCTGTTTTTT.